The 13 T cell receptor beta chains presented below share a single source sample, sequenced in a study of molecular identifiers for immune sequencing clone quantification. Each CDR3 protein is one row after TCRdb ran MiXCR on the PCR reads. Of about 510,000 distinct CDR3 sequences in the sample, about a fifth were seen once. The specimen sequenced was naive CD8+ T cells from blood, with Jurkat cell RNA spiked in. The subset here: FACS-sorted CD8+CD4-CCR7+CD45RA+ naive T cells. Every receptor here comes from a human donor in good health. Some libraries in this study had Jurkat cell RNA spiked in.

This clonotype was counted at least ten times. The rearrangement links TRBV4-1 to TRBJ2-7; D unclear. V dropped 0 bases and J dropped 4 bases, with 10 bases sitting between them. CDR3 size: 14 residues. Germline V gene lookup returns CDR1 MGHRA and CDR2 YSYEKL. The CDR3 spells CASSQEEAEYEQYF. Written as DNA, the CDR3 is TGCGCCAGCAGCCAAGAAGAGGCGGAGTACGAGCAGTACTTC.

The rearrangement links TRBV29-1 to TRBJ1-2, with TRBD1 as a possible D gene (5 bases). Looked up from germline, CDR1 is SQVTM and CDR2 is ANQGSEA. Trimming took off 0 bases at V and 7 bases at J, with 12 bases between the two ends. CDR3 length equals 13 residues. CDR3 in amino acids: CSVEETGPFGYTF. The CDR3, as DNA: TGCAGCGTTGAAGAAACAGGACCTTTTGGCTACACCTTC.

This clonotype was counted ten times or more. This chain links TRBV5-4 with TRBJ2-7; a weak D match, TRBD2 (5 bases). Trimming left V 5 bases short and J 9 bases short, with 18 bases between. Germline V gives CDR1 SGHNT, CDR2 YYREEE (reference sequence). The CDR3 is made up of 13 amino acids. The CDR3 DNA sequence: TGTGCCAGCAGTACAACCCTTCCTGCGGGGCAGTACTTC. It specifies CASSTTLPAGQYF.

Only a few counts were recorded for this clonotype. The rearrangement joins TRBV30 to TRBJ2-2, with D perhaps TRBD1 or TRBD2 (5 bases each). Per the germline V gene, CDR1 is GTSNPN and CDR2 is SVGIG (reference sequence). The CDR3 contains 12 residues. Trimming took 5 bases from V and 5 from J, leaving 9 bases between them. CDR3 DNA sequence: TGTGCCTGGGGGGGAGATACCGGGGAGCTGTTTTTT. Its protein product is CAWGGDTGELFF.

Of note for this clonotype: Possible read error: a much larger clone is one base away. The chain employs TRBV7-9 and TRBJ1-3; D is ambiguous. CDR1 and CDR2 (germline): SEHNR, FQNEAQ (reference sequence). The CDR3 runs 16 residues. The CDR3 coding sequence is TGTACCAGCAGCTTAGCGCTTGGGGTTACTGGAAACACCATATATTTT. Translating it yields CTSSLALGVTGNTIYF.

This clonotype was recorded many times. This chain connects TRBV28 to TRBJ1-5; TRBD1 agrees at 7 bases. Germline lookup yields CDR1 MDHEN and CDR2 SYDVKM. Losses at the gene ends were 3 bases for V and 3 bases for J; bases not matched to a gene: 5. This CDR3 has 15 residues. This CDR3 is CASSFMGQNNQPQHF. CDR3 sequence (DNA): TGTGCCAGCAGTTTTATGGGACAGAACAATCAGCCCCAGCATTTT.

J is TRBJ1-1 and V is TRBV9; D not resolved. V lost 3 bases, J lost 1 base, and 16 bases lay in between. From germline, CDR1 is SGDLS and CDR2 YYNGEE. This CDR3 has 16 amino acids. Here the CDR3 reads CASSAADGEWNTEAFF. The CDR3 DNA sequence: TGTGCCAGCAGCGCTGCGGACGGAGAATGGAACACTGAAGCTTTCTTT. Full variable domain (remainder filled in from reference TRBV9 and TRBJ1-1): DSGVTQTPKHLITATGQRVTLRCSPRSGDLSVYWYQQSLDQGLQFLIQYYNGEERAKGNILERFSAQQFPDLHSELNLSSLELGDSALYFCASSAADGEWNTEAFFGQGTRLTVV.

V and J are TRBV24-1 and TRBJ2-7, with D unresolved. V gave up 2 bases and J gave up 7 bases, with 5 bases separating them. The CDR3 consists of 11 residues. The V gene's germline CDR1 is KGHDR and CDR2 SFDVKD. The CDR3 DNA is TGTGCCACCAGTGATTCCCAGGAGCAGTACTTC. Protein product: CATSDSQEQYF.

This clonotype occurred many times. V and J are TRBV12-3 or TRBV12-4 and TRBJ2-7; D uncertain. V shed 4 bases and J shed 2 bases, with 15 bases lying between them. CDR3 length equals 15 residues. The CDR3 sequence: CASSYGSGGTYEQYF. In DNA form, the CDR3 reads TGTGCCAGCAGTTACGGATCGGGCGGAACCTACGAGCAGTACTTC.

V is TRBV7-9 and J is TRBJ1-3, with D perhaps TRBD1 (5 bases). Germline-derived CDR1 and CDR2 are SEHNR and FQNEAQ (reference sequence). The CDR3 spans 16 residues. V lost 5 bases and J 4 bases, leaving 18 bases between the germline ends. CDR3 coding DNA: TGTGCCAGCAGCACCTCCCGCTGGGGGTTGGGAAACACCATATATTTT. Translating it yields CASSTSRWGLGNTIYF.

This clonotype was seen repeatedly, ten times or more. The V call is TRBV19, the J call TRBJ2-1; a possible D gene is TRBD2 (7 bases). CDR3 size: 13 residues. Trimming shortened V by 9 bases and J by 9 bases, and 18 bases separated the two germline ends. Germline-derived CDR1 and CDR2 are LNHDA and SQIVND (reference sequence). CDR3 bases: TGTGCCAGCCACCCCCGGGGGGCGGGTGAGCAGTTCTTC. Translation: CASHPRGAGEQFF.

This sequence joins TRBV5-4 and TRBJ2-1, with 8 bases lining up with TRBD1. CDR1 and CDR2 (germline): SGHNT, YYREEE (reference sequence). With V trimmed by 3 bases and J by 8 bases, 7 bases remained unmatched. The CDR3 totals 14 residues. CDR3 in amino acids: CASSSDRGIDEQFF. In DNA form, the CDR3 reads TGTGCCAGCAGCTCCGACAGGGGTATCGATGAGCAGTTCTTC.

This clonotype was detected many times. The chain employs TRBV6-5 and TRBJ2-2; D could derive from TRBD1 or TRBD2 (5 bases each). With 6 bases removed from V and 4 bases from J, the gap between germline ends came to 9 bases. Germline V lookup: CDR1 MNHEY, CDR2 SVGAGI. The CDR3 is 13 residues long. The CDR3 sequence is CASSYGTTGELFF. The CDR3 nucleotides are TGTGCCAGCAGCTATGGGACCACCGGGGAGCTGTTTTTT.